Below are 29 T cell receptor beta chains sequenced from a single sample in a study of T cells in women clearing cervical HPV infection (dated by TCRdb to between 2017 and 2018). Library preparation was by the immunoSEQ multiplex PCR assay. Drawn from immuneACCESS, this table holds only the in-frame rearrangements with V and J called that TCRdb kept. Clones are partly lost; checked studies trace under half to an unresolved V gene and leave the rest unexplained. For this sample, the table gives 29,000 or so clones. Of the sample, 2.5% to 3% falls within the top ten clones. Input material: blood buffy coat. The receptors were gathered from a woman aged 18 to 75 with a cervical HPV16 infection that either progressed to CIN3+ or cleared (not recorded which).

On this clone: The read terminates 3 residues ahead of where the CDR3 ends, so the germline J gene completes it. The V call is TRBV6-2 or TRBV6-3, the J call TRBJ2-5, with 9 bases matching TRBD2. Per germline, CDR1 MNHEY and CDR2 SVGEGT. Trimming cost V 5 bases and J 1 base; bases outside gene matches: 2. The CDR3 loop spans 14 amino acids. CDR3 sequence: CASSRTSVQETQYF. The sequenced part of the CDR3 DNA is TGTGCCAGCAGTAGGACTAGCGTCCAAGAGACC.

A remark on this clone: The observed sequence ends 3 residues before the CDR3 terminus, with the missing tail filled in from the germline J gene. Other nucleotide sequences in the sample specify the same CDR3. This chain joins TRBV20-1 and TRBJ1-3; D ambiguous. V was trimmed by 1 base and J by 0 bases, leaving 7 bases between them. The length of the CDR3 is 14 residues. Germline V gives CDR1 DFQATT, CDR2 SNEGSKA (reference sequence). The CDR3 bases that were read are TGCAGTGCTAGAGCGCAGGCCTCTGGAAACACC. The encoded protein is CSARAQASGNT. The whole CDR3 sequence reads CSARAQASGNTIYF.

Remarks on this clone: The read gets to within 3 residues of the CDR3 end, and the germline J gene fills in the rest. The chain recombines TRBV5-1 with TRBJ2-7; 9 bases agree with TRBD1. The CDR3 sequence is 14 residues long. V lost 2 bases to trimming and J lost 4 bases; unmatched junction nucleotides: 4. CDR1 is SGHRS, CDR2 YFSETQ, per germline. The covered CDR3 bases are TGCGCCAGCAGCTTAGACAGGGGGAGATACGAG. It yields the protein CASSLDRGRYE. The entire CDR3 sequence reads CASSLDRGRYEQYF.

On this clone: Read sequence stops 3 residues before the CDR3 end, and the germline J gene provides the missing end. The chain carries TRBV6-1 and TRBJ2-1, with a possible D match to TRBD2 (5 bases). CDR3 size: 15 residues. With 3 bases removed from V and 4 bases from J, the gap between germline ends came to 13 bases. Germline assignment: CDR1 MNHNS and CDR2 SASEGT. The CDR3 here is CASSEEASRYNEQFF. The part of the CDR3 DNA that was read is TGTGCCAGCAGTGAGGAAGCTAGCCGATACAATGAG.

CDR3 bases read: TGTGCCAGCTCACCATATACAGCGGGAGGGTACAATGAG. Amino acid sequence: CASSPYTAGGYNE. The CDR3 in its entirety is CASSPYTAGGYNEQFF. The genes are TRBV18 and TRBJ2-1, with TRBD2 identical over 10 bases. Sequencing ends 3 residues short of the CDR3 end; the germline J gene provides the rest. Germline trimming cut 2 bases from V and 4 bases from J; bases unmatched to any gene: 5. CDR3 length equals 16 residues. CDR1 and CDR2 (germline): KGHSH, LQKENI.

CDR3 in amino acids: CAWGQWDGYTF. Partial CDR3 DNA: TGTGCCTGGGGACAGTGGGATGGC. The chain has TRBV30 and TRBJ1-2; a possible D gene is TRBD1 (6 bases). Read sequence stops 3 residues before the CDR3 end, and the germline J gene provides the missing end. CDR3 length: 11 residues. Germline CDR1 is GTSNPN and CDR2 is SVGIG (reference sequence). The V end lost 5 bases, the J end lost 6 bases, and 10 bases lay between the germline ends.

Worth noting for this clone: The sequenced fragment ends 3 residues before the CDR3 boundary, so the rest is inferred from the germline J gene. The gene calls are TRBV7-2 and TRBJ1-2; 8 nucleotides align to TRBD1. The germline V gene encodes CDR1 SGHTA and CDR2 FQGNSA. J was trimmed by 7 bases and V by 5 bases; bases with no gene match: 9. CDR3 size: 14 residues. CDR3 bases read: TGTGCCAGCAGCCCATCTACAGGGGGTGTTGGC. Translation: CASSPSTGGVG. The CDR3 in its entirety is CASSPSTGGVGYTF.

A remark on this clone: The read halts 3 residues ahead of the CDR3 end, with the missing end drawn from the germline J gene. The V and J genes are TRBV5-1 and TRBJ1-6, with 7 bases aligning to TRBD1. The CDR3 covers 14 residues. Germline lookup yields CDR1 SGHRS and CDR2 YFSETQ. Germline trimming cut 2 bases from V and 6 bases from J; bases unmatched to any gene: 2. The CDR3 bases that were read are TGCGCCAGCAGCTTCACAGGGGCTAATTCACCC. Amino acid sequence: CASSFTGANSP. The full-length CDR3 reads as CASSFTGANSPLHF.

Comments on this clone: The CDR3 end lies 3 residues beyond the end of the read and is filled in from the germline J gene. The chain combines TRBV5-1 with TRBJ1-6, with D hard to call. The germline CDR1 and CDR2 sequences are SGHRS and YFSETQ. V dropped 2 bases and J dropped 9 bases, with 15 bases sitting between them. This CDR3 has 15 residues. The CDR3 reads CASSFGELGISPLHF. Incomplete CDR3 DNA: TGCGCCAGCAGCTTCGGGGAGTTAGGGATTTCACCC.

CDR3 DNA (partial): TGTGCCAGCTCACGCACTCCAGGACAGCAAGAGACC. Residues: CASSRTPGQQET. The whole CDR3 sequence is CASSRTPGQQETQYF. V is TRBV18 and J is TRBJ2-5; tentative D call: TRBD1 (6 bases). The CDR3 end is not reached by the read, which stops 3 residues before it; the germline J gene fills it in. V was cut by 4 bases and J by 2 bases, with 14 bases left in between. Germline CDR1 and CDR2: KGHSH and LQKENI. The CDR3 covers 15 residues.

Comment on this clone: The sequence runs out 3 residues before the end of the CDR3; the remainder is reconstructed from the germline J gene. This chain connects TRBV6-1 to TRBJ2-7; 9 bases map to TRBD1. Trimming removed 3 bases from V and 5 bases from J; junction bases left unmatched: 5. The CDR3 length is 14 residues. Germline loops: CDR1 MNHNS, CDR2 SASEGT. The CDR3 loop reads CASSDGTGRDEQYF. The sequenced CDR3 bases are TGTGCCAGCAGTGATGGGACAGGGCGGGACGAG.

As regards this clone: The CDR3 extends 3 residues past the end of the read, so its final part is completed from the germline J gene. The rearrangement joins TRBV6-4 to TRBJ2-3, with 7 bases that match TRBD2. With 0 bases clipped from V and 2 bases from J, the junction kept 2 bases outside the gene matches. CDR1 is MRHNA and CDR2 is SNTAGT in the germline V gene. This CDR3 has 15 amino acids. The CDR3 protein is CASSDSAGVTDTQYF. The DNA read from the CDR3 is TGTGCCAGCAGTGACTCGGCGGGAGTCACAGATACG.

For this clone: The CDR3 goes on 3 residues after the read ends, and that part is filled in from the germline J gene. The rearrangement uses TRBV29-1 and TRBJ1-1, with D possibly matching TRBD1 (5 bases). Per germline, CDR1 SQVTM and CDR2 ANQGSEA. The CDR3 loop spans 15 amino acids. The V end was cut by 3 bases, the J end by 1 base, with 15 bases between. CDR3 protein: CSVEGGGRTNTEAFF. CDR3 DNA, as far as it was read: TGCAGCGTTGAGGGGGGTGGCAGGACGAACACTGAA.

A word on this clone: The observed sequence ends 3 residues before the CDR3 terminus, with the missing tail filled in from the germline J gene. This rearrangement joins TRBV18 to TRBJ1-2, with no clear D. The CDR3 is made up of 15 amino acids. Per the germline V gene, CDR1 is KGHSH and CDR2 is LQKENI. Incomplete CDR3 DNA: TGTGCCAGCTCACCACTCGCAGGTCTTCCCTACGAC. Translating gives CASSPLAGLPYD. The whole CDR3 sequence is CASSPLAGLPYDYTF.

Concerning this clone: Read coverage stops 3 residues before the CDR3 terminus; the germline J gene supplies the remainder. J is TRBJ1-1 and V is TRBV7-8; 7 bases map to TRBD1. Germline CDR1 SGHVS, CDR2 FQNEAQ. This CDR3 contains 14 residues. Trimming took 6 bases from V and 4 from J; bases not matched to a gene: 8. The CDR3 here is CASRQGTSGTEAFF. CDR3 DNA, as far as it was read: TGTGCCAGCAGACAGGGGACCTCGGGCACTGAA.

The CDR3 loop reads CASSLGTVSSYEQYF. Incomplete CDR3 DNA: TGCGCCAGCAGCCTAGGGACAGTAAGCTCCTACGAG. The chain is built from TRBV5-1 and TRBJ2-7; 7 bases line up with TRBD1. The read ends 3 residues early relative to the CDR3; the germline J gene fills the gap. Germline CDR1 SGHRS, CDR2 YFSETQ. V dropped 4 bases and J dropped 0; count of bases not matched to a gene: 7. This CDR3 region has 15 residues.

For this clone: Read sequence stops 3 residues before the CDR3 end, and the germline J gene provides the missing end. The chain couples TRBV19 to TRBJ2-2; D unresolved. CDR1 is LNHDA and CDR2 is SQIVND in the germline V gene (reference sequence). CDR3 length: 13 residues. V shed 6 bases and J shed 6 bases, with 11 bases lying between them. CDR3 DNA, as far as it was read: TGTGCCAGTAGGAAACCGGGTTCCGGGGAG. Translating gives CASRKPGSGE. The complete CDR3 reads CASRKPGSGELFF.

Concerning this clone: With the read ending 3 residues before the CDR3 end, the germline J gene is used to fill in that end. The gene calls are TRBV10-1 and TRBJ2-1; 11 bases fit TRBD2. V trimming: 6 bases; J trimming: 5 bases; junction bases outside the gene matches: 12. This CDR3 has 17 residues. CDR1 and CDR2 from the germline V gene are WNHNN and SYGVQD (reference sequence). The CDR3 loop reads CASSAGTSGFPNNEQFF. The CDR3 bases that were read are TGCGCCAGCAGCGCCGGGACTAGCGGCTTCCCAAACAATGAG.

Partial CDR3 DNA: TGTGCCAGCAGCCACCTTTCGGTCACAGATACG. This sequence encodes CASSHLSVTDT. The entire CDR3 is CASSHLSVTDTQYF. The gene calls are TRBV7-9 and TRBJ2-3; D remains ambiguous. The read ends 3 residues early relative to the CDR3; the germline J gene fills the gap. Germline CDR1 SEHNR, CDR2 FQNEAQ (reference sequence). V was clipped by 5 bases and J by 2 bases, with 11 bases between them. CDR3 length: 14 residues.

The covered CDR3 bases are TGTGCCAGCAGTGAAATTGGGTTAGCCACTGAA. It specifies CASSEIGLATE. The entire CDR3 sequence reads CASSEIGLATEAFF. The V call is TRBV6-1, the J call TRBJ1-1; D is unclear. Read data end 3 residues before the CDR3 end; the end is taken from the germline J gene. The germline V gene encodes CDR1 MNHNS and CDR2 SASEGT. CDR3 length: 14 residues. V shed 2 bases and J shed 4 bases, with 11 bases lying between them.

To note about this clone: The DNA ends 3 residues before the CDR3 does, and the rest of the CDR3 is filled in from the germline J gene. The V call is TRBV4-1, the J call TRBJ2-7, with no clear D. The germline V gene has CDR1 MGHRA and CDR2 YSYEKL. This CDR3 region has 13 residues. V was cut by 0 bases and J by 5 bases, with 8 bases left in between. Incomplete CDR3 DNA: TGCGCCAGCAGCCAAGATAGGGCCAACGAG. It is translated as CASSQDRANE. The whole CDR3 protein reads CASSQDRANEQYF.

In the case of this clone: The CDR3 goes on 3 residues after the read ends, and that part is filled in from the germline J gene. The V call is TRBV20-1, the J call TRBJ2-1, with D tentatively TRBD1 (6 bases). The germline V gene encodes CDR1 DFQATT and CDR2 SNEGSKA (reference sequence). Trimming shortened V by 5 bases and J by 8 bases, and 13 bases separated the two germline ends. CDR3 length: 12 residues. The DNA read from the CDR3 is TGCAGTGCTTTACAGGGTGGAGATGAG. This sequence encodes CSALQGGDE. The whole CDR3 reads CSALQGGDEQFF.

On this clone itself: The sequence runs out 3 residues before the end of the CDR3; the remainder is reconstructed from the germline J gene. This chain connects TRBV7-9 to TRBJ1-4; D might be TRBD1 (6 bases). Germline loops: CDR1 SEHNR, CDR2 FQNEAQ (reference sequence). The CDR3 is 14 amino acids. V was cut by 5 bases and J by 8 bases, with 15 bases left in between. CDR3 DNA, as far as it was read: TGTGCCAGCAGCGACTTGGACAGACCGGAAAAA. Its protein product is CASSDLDRPEK. The CDR3, in full, reads CASSDLDRPEKLFF. Drawing the rest from reference TRBV7-9 and TRBJ1-4, the complete variable domain is DTGVSQNPRHKITKRGQNVTFRCDPISEHNRLYWYRQTLGQGPEFLTYFQNEAQLEKSRLLSDRFSAERPKGSFSTLEIQRTEQGDSAMYLCASSDLDRPEKLFFGSGTQLSVL.

To note about this clone: The sequenced fragment ends 3 residues before the CDR3 boundary, so the rest is inferred from the germline J gene. The chain uses TRBV20-1 and TRBJ1-4; 7 nucleotides align to TRBD1. Looked up from germline, CDR1 is DFQATT and CDR2 is SNEGSKA (reference sequence). J lost 7 bases, V lost 0 bases, and 5 bases had no gene match. This CDR3 region has 14 residues. CDR3 in amino acids: CSAREGNRGEKLFF. The CDR3 DNA, read in part, is TGCAGTGCTAGAGAAGGGAACAGGGGTGAAAAA.

A remark on this clone: The read terminates 3 residues ahead of where the CDR3 ends, so the germline J gene completes it. This chain uses TRBV20-1 with TRBJ2-7; D is undetermined. The V gene lost 1 base and the J gene lost 6 bases, with 10 bases spanning the gap. Germline CDR1 is DFQATT and CDR2 is SNEGSKA (reference sequence). The CDR3 is 12 amino acids. The chain's CDR3 is CSARAPSREQYF. CDR3 DNA (partial): TGCAGTGCTAGAGCCCCGTCTCGCGAG.

This chain's CDR3 is CASSLTGGLAYGYTF. The part of the CDR3 DNA that was read is TGTGCCAGCAGCTTGACAGGGGGTTTAGCCTATGGC. V is TRBV7-8 and J is TRBJ1-2; 9 nucleotides match TRBD1. The read ends 3 residues shy of where the CDR3 ends; the end is completed using the germline J gene. Trimming cost V 3 bases and J 4 bases; bases outside gene matches: 6. Per germline, CDR1 SGHVS and CDR2 FQNEAQ. This CDR3 has 15 residues. Combining the CDR3 with reference TRBV7-8 and TRBJ1-2 gives the whole variable domain GAGVSQSPRYKVAKRGQDVALRCDPISGHVSLFWYQQALGQGPEFLTYFQNEAQLDKSGLPSDRFFAERPEGSVSTLKIQRTQQEDSAVYLCASSLTGGLAYGYTFGSGTRLTVV.

CDR3 bases read: TGTGCCAGCAGCCCAGGGGGGAGCGAA. Encoded protein: CASSPGGSE. In full, the CDR3 reads CASSPGGSEAFF. The chain combines TRBV7-9 with TRBJ1-1; 7 bases are shared with TRBD1. Read coverage stops 3 residues before the CDR3 terminus; the germline J gene supplies the remainder. The V gene's germline CDR1 is SEHNR and CDR2 FQNEAQ (reference sequence). The CDR3 totals 12 residues.

The CDR3 protein is CAWRGQAGTEAFF. The part of the CDR3 DNA that was read is TGTGCCTGGAGAGGACAGGCCGGGACTGAA. The V call is TRBV30, the J call TRBJ1-1; TRBD1 matches 7 bases. The read terminates 3 residues ahead of where the CDR3 ends, so the germline J gene completes it. Germline V lookup: CDR1 GTSNPN, CDR2 SVGIG (reference sequence). The J segment lost 5 bases and the V segment lost 3 bases, leaving 6 bases of the junction unmatched. There are 13 residues in the CDR3.

As to this clone: The CDR3 end lies 3 residues beyond the end of the read and is filled in from the germline J gene. This chain connects TRBV2 to TRBJ1-3, with D possibly being TRBD1 (5 bases). Germline values: CDR1 SNHLY, CDR2 FYNNEI. Trimming took 6 bases from V and 2 from J, leaving 8 bases between them. This CDR3 region has 13 residues. The chain's CDR3 is CASSRVPGNTIYF. The CDR3 bases that were read are TGTGCCAGCAGCAGGGTCCCTGGAAACACC.